Listed below are T cell receptor beta chains from one sample, sequenced in a study of T cell responses to AZD1222 COVID-19 vaccine. Method: immunoSEQ multiplex PCR; TCRdb's copy keeps in-frame clones and lacks some. Of fewer than 150,000 clones in the sample, nearly 90% were seen once. The input for sequencing was peripheral blood, taken 28 days after the second AZD1222 dose. All receptors derive from an adult who received the AZD1222 COVID-19 vaccine. CDR3s include the opening cysteine and the closing phenylalanine or tryptophan. Each record gives: clone size, J gene, V gene, D gene, CDR3 DNA, CDR3 protein. The D gene is left open where the match is weak. Some rows mark clone size as missing; the rest say once, few, many or name a class of expanded clone.

abundance: NA
j_gene: TRBJ2-5
v_gene: TRBV30
d_gene: NA
CDR3nt: TGTGCCTGGGACATTGGGGAGACCCAGTACTTC
CDR3aa: CAWDIGETQYF

abundance: NA
j_gene: TRBJ1-1
v_gene: TRBV5-1
d_gene: NA
CDR3nt: TGCGCCAGCAGCTTGGCTATTCAGGGGACTGAAGCTTTCTTT
CDR3aa: CASSLAIQGTEAFF

abundance: few
j_gene: TRBJ2-3
v_gene: TRBV28
d_gene: TRBD1
CDR3nt: TGTGCCAGCAGCTACCCCACGGGGACAGTCGCGTATTTT
CDR3aa: CASSYPTGTVAYF

abundance: few
j_gene: TRBJ1-5
v_gene: TRBV2
d_gene: NA
CDR3nt: TGTGCCAGCAGTCTCTTCCCCCGCGGCCTCAATCAGCCCCAGCATTTT
CDR3aa: CASSLFPRGLNQPQHF

abundance: NA
j_gene: TRBJ2-7
v_gene: TRBV29-1
d_gene: NA
CDR3nt: TGCAGCGTTGAAAAGGGTGACGAGCAGTACTTC
CDR3aa: CSVEKGDEQYF

abundance: NA
j_gene: TRBJ1-2
v_gene: TRBV6-5
d_gene: NA
CDR3nt: TGTGCCAGCACCCCTTTGGGGCAATCCGATGGCTACACCTTC
CDR3aa: CASTPLGQSDGYTF

abundance: NA
j_gene: TRBJ1-5
v_gene: TRBV7-9
d_gene: NA
CDR3nt: TGTGCCAGCAGCTTAACAGCGAGCATTGAGCCCCAGCATTTT
CDR3aa: CASSLTASIEPQHF

abundance: NA
j_gene: TRBJ1-5
v_gene: TRBV6-5
d_gene: TRBD1
CDR3nt: TGTGCCAGCAGTTCTGACAGGGGGCGGAATCAGCCCCAGCATTTT
CDR3aa: CASSSDRGRNQPQHF

abundance: NA
j_gene: TRBJ1-4
v_gene: TRBV5-5
d_gene: NA
CDR3nt: TGTGCCAGCAGCTTACGAGGGTCCTCTAATGAAAAACTGTTTTTT
CDR3aa: CASSLRGSSNEKLFF

abundance: NA
j_gene: TRBJ1-5
v_gene: TRBV18
d_gene: NA
CDR3nt: TGTGCCAGCTCGACCGGGTTAGAGGGGCAGCCCCAGCATTTT
CDR3aa: CASSTGLEGQPQHF

abundance: NA
j_gene: TRBJ2-3
v_gene: TRBV5-1
d_gene: TRBD2
CDR3nt: TGCGCCAGCAGCTTGGCGGGACTAGCGGGAGTGTCAAGCACAGATACGCAGTATTTT
CDR3aa: CASSLAGLAGVSSTDTQYF

abundance: NA
j_gene: TRBJ2-4
v_gene: TRBV29-1
d_gene: TRBD2
CDR3nt: TGCAGCGTTGCTATGACTAGCGACAACATTCAGTACTTC
CDR3aa: CSVAMTSDNIQYF

abundance: NA
j_gene: TRBJ1-1
v_gene: TRBV3-1/TRBV3-2
d_gene: TRBD1
CDR3nt: TGTGCCAGCAGACGGACAGGGGGTGAAGCTTTCTTT
CDR3aa: CASRRTGGEAFF

abundance: NA
j_gene: TRBJ1-2
v_gene: TRBV7-9
d_gene: TRBD1
CDR3nt: TGTGCCACAACAGGGGCGAGCTATGGCTACACCTTC
CDR3aa: CATTGASYGYTF